Below are 7 T cell receptor beta chains sequenced from a single sample in a study of T-cell reconstitution after alpha-beta-depleted transplantation in children. Preparing the TCRbeta library involved the use of unique molecular identifiers. MiXCR was run by TCRdb on the PCR reads, yielding one entry per CDR3 protein. The sample gives hundreds of thousands of distinct CDR3 sequences, 13% of which show up once; 0.65% to 0.9% is in the top ten. The source material was PBMCs, sampled before TCRalphabeta/CD19-depleted stem cell transplant. These receptors came from a girl aged 2 to 10 with congenital amegakaryocytic thrombocytopenia, due to receive a stem cell transplant.

The table lists this clonotype with a few counts. This rearrangement joins TRBV5-1 to TRBJ2-2, with TRBD2 matching 9 bases. The germline V gene has CDR1 SGHRS and CDR2 YFSETQ. Trimming at V came to 3 bases and at J to 4 bases, leaving 10 bases not matched to a gene. The CDR3 runs 17 residues. The CDR3: CASSSLNAGGSTGELFF. CDR3 in DNA: TGCGCCAGCAGCTCCCTAAACGCGGGAGGGAGCACCGGGGAGCTGTTTTTT.

This clonotype was observed at least ten times. The chain links TRBV28 to TRBJ2-3; 9 bases agree with TRBD1. This CDR3 comprises 13 residues. With V trimmed by 8 bases and J by 2 bases, 2 bases remained unmatched. Germline CDR1 MDHEN, CDR2 SYDVKM. The chain's CDR3 is CASGTGYTDTQYF. The CDR3 DNA reads as TGTGCCAGCGGGACAGGGTACACAGATACGCAGTATTTT.

This clonotype was seen more than once but under ten times. The chain links TRBV20-1 to TRBJ2-3; D is unclear. This CDR3 spans 13 amino acids. Trimming removed 6 bases at V and 3 bases at J, with 13 bases between. Germline lookup yields CDR1 DFQATT and CDR2 SNEGSKA (reference sequence). The CDR3 DNA is TGCAGTGCCGCAGCCGCGCCTACAGATACGCAGTATTTT. Protein: CSAAAAPTDTQYF.

The chain employs TRBV28 and TRBJ2-7; 7 bases are shared with TRBD1. J lost 2 bases, V lost 9 bases, and 13 bases had no gene match. Germline CDR1 is MDHEN and CDR2 is SYDVKM. This CDR3 has 15 residues. CDR3 in amino acids: CASNGQAPLAYEQYF. The CDR3 DNA sequence: TGTGCCAGTAATGGACAGGCCCCCTTGGCCTACGAGCAGTACTTC.

This chain's CDR3 is CRLNRGTEAFF. DNA of the CDR3: TGCAGGCTCAACAGAGGGACTGAAGCTTTCTTT. V and J are TRBV20-1 and TRBJ1-1; D unresolved. This CDR3 contains 11 residues. Germline-derived CDR1 and CDR2 are DFQATT and SNEGSKA (reference sequence).

The genes are TRBV20-1 and TRBJ2-3; 8 bases agree with TRBD2. Per the germline V gene, CDR1 is DFQATT and CDR2 is SNEGSKA (reference sequence). The CDR3 consists of 15 residues. V trimming: 3 bases; J trimming: 2 bases; junction bases outside the gene matches: 7. CDR3 sequence: CSASPSGRNTDTQYF. In DNA, the CDR3 is TGCAGTGCTAGTCCAAGCGGGAGAAACACAGATACGCAGTATTTT.

The chain is built from TRBV5-1 and TRBJ2-7; 9 bases agree with TRBD1. Trimming at V came to 7 bases and at J to 5 bases, leaving 7 bases not matched to a gene. The CDR3 has 13 amino acids. Germline-derived CDR1 and CDR2 are SGHRS and YFSETQ. CDR3 in DNA: TGCGCCAGCCGACGACAGGGGGTGAACGAGCAGTACTTC. Protein: CASRRQGVNEQYF.